This T cell receptor (beta chain) was sequenced for a study of blood T cell repertoires in COVID-19. Whole-study context: There were acute and convalescent COVID-19 samples, and they came from the United States, Italy and Spain.

The CDR3 is 13 amino acids. Germline V gene lookup returns CDR1 SNHLY and CDR2 FYNNEI. Trimming at V came to 8 bases and at J to 8 bases, leaving 3 bases not matched to a gene. Per the original methods: Amplification of reference gene primers provided the estimated nucleated cell counts. Using immunoSEQ multiplex PCR, the repertoire was profiled, and TCRdb retains in-frame clones only, with some absent. For V, J and clone size, that table is used; D and trimming come from the DNA. The data contain tens of thousands of clones, about 91% of them singletons. This sequence joins TRBV2 and TRBJ2-3; 14 bases are a match to TRBD2. The sequenced material came from peripheral blood. This clonotype was sampled from a human donor with active COVID-19. The donor label of this sample is uncertain. CDR3 in DNA: TGTGCCAGCGGACTAGCGGGAGGTGGTACGCAGTATTTT. Translated, it gives CASGLAGGGTQYF.